Following are 27 T cell receptor beta chains from one sample sequenced in a study of glioma-infiltrating T cells. Amplification of TCR alpha and beta CDR3 regions from RNA used iRepertoire nested multiplex PCR. In TCRdb, the multiplex PCR reads were re-called with MiXCR into one record per CDR3 protein. The repertoire has about 89,000 distinct CDR3 sequences, 20% to 25% of them found once; the top ten carry 6.7%. Sequenced input: glioma tissue, nonneoplastic brain tissue, or PBMCs (not recorded which). The receptors here all came from a human donor with low-grade glioma or glioblastoma, undergoing nonglioma brain surgery, or in good health (not recorded which).

This chain joins TRBV5-4 and TRBJ2-7; either TRBD1 or TRBD2 may supply D (5 bases each). With 5 bases removed from V and 4 bases from J, the gap between germline ends came to 19 bases. In germline, CDR1 is SGHNT, CDR2 YYREEE (reference sequence). This CDR3 region has 15 residues. In nucleotides, the CDR3 is TGTGCCAGCAGGTTGTCCCGGGACGGACCTTACGAGCAGTACTTC. As protein: CASRLSRDGPYEQYF. Based on the CDR3 plus reference TRBV5-4 and TRBJ2-7, the full variable domain is ETGVTQSPTHLIKTRGQQVTLRCSSQSGHNTVSWYQQALGQGPQFIFQYYREEENGRGNFPPRFSGLQFPNYSSELNVNALELDDSALYLCASRLSRDGPYEQYFGPGTRLTVT.

This clonotype was seen many times. CDR3 residues: CATLWTGGPDTQYF. The CDR3 nucleotides read TGTGCCACCTTGTGGACAGGGGGCCCAGATACGCAGTATTTT. The rearrangement uses TRBV6-2 or TRBV6-3 and TRBJ2-3, with 11 positions matching TRBD1. Trimming cost V 10 bases and J 4 bases; bases outside gene matches: 7. The CDR3 loop spans 14 amino acids. The germline CDR1 and CDR2 sequences are MNHEY and SVGEGT.

This clonotype was counted at least ten times. This chain links TRBV28 with TRBJ2-7; D remains ambiguous. CDR1 is MDHEN and CDR2 is SYDVKM in the germline V gene. There are 11 residues in the CDR3. The V and J ends lost 6 bases and 12 bases respectively, with 15 bases between them. CDR3 nucleotides: TGTGCCAGCAGGGCCGGTCCTTTCCCGTACTTC. Its translation is CASRAGPFPYF.

A remark on this clonotype: A clone one base away is much larger, so this may be a read error. This chain joins TRBV18 and TRBJ1-5; TRBD1 matches at 7 bases. V lost 4 bases, J lost 3 bases, and 9 bases stayed unmatched. The CDR3 totals 16 residues. CDR1 is KGHSH, CDR2 LQKENI, per germline. In nucleotides, the CDR3 is TGTGCCAGCTCACTCCGACAGGGAGTTTACAATCAGCCCCAGCATTTT. It yields the protein CASSLRQGVYNQPQHF.

The rearrangement uses TRBV24-1 and TRBJ2-1, with 9 bases matching TRBD2. V lost 9 bases to trimming and J lost 5 bases; unmatched junction nucleotides: 13. Looked up from germline, CDR1 is KGHDR and CDR2 is SFDVKD. This CDR3 contains 16 residues. The CDR3 bases are TGTGCCACCTCGGGGGTTAGCGGGAGCAGCAACAATGAGCAGTTCTTC. Protein product: CATSGVSGSSNNEQFF.

The chain couples TRBV7-9 to TRBJ2-5, with D possibly TRBD2 on 5 matching bases. The CDR3 is 13 amino acids. The ends were cut back, 4 bases at V and 9 bases at J, with 15 bases in the middle. Germline values: CDR1 SEHNR, CDR2 FQNEAQ (reference sequence). In DNA, the CDR3 is TGTGCCAGCAGCTCCCCAAACCAGGAGGCCCAGTACTTC. Protein: CASSSPNQEAQYF.

This clonotype was found a few times. The chain combines TRBV12-3 or TRBV12-4 with TRBJ2-7; 10 bases are shared with TRBD2. The CDR3 sequence is 15 residues long. V shed 5 bases, J shed 2 bases, and the junction held 6 bases outside the gene matches. This CDR3 reads CASSPTAGGPYEQYF. The CDR3 DNA is TGTGCCAGCAGTCCCACAGCGGGAGGGCCCTACGAGCAGTACTTC.

This chain joins TRBV2 and TRBJ2-1, with TRBD2 matching over 7 bases. In germline, CDR1 is SNHLY, CDR2 FYNNEI. The CDR3 is made up of 13 amino acids. With V trimmed by 6 bases and J by 4 bases, 3 bases remained unmatched. The CDR3 is CASRPSGYNEQFF. CDR3 nucleotide sequence: TGTGCCAGCAGGCCTAGCGGATACAATGAGCAGTTCTTC.

Many counts were recorded for this clonotype. The rearrangement joins TRBV2 to TRBJ2-2; D remains ambiguous. V lost 0 bases, J lost 6 bases, and 2 bases lay in between. CDR1 and CDR2 (germline): SNHLY, FYNNEI. The CDR3 sequence is 12 residues long. The CDR3 DNA reads as TGTGCCAGCAGTGAAGCGCCCGGGGAGCTGTTTTTT. Amino acids: CASSEAPGELFF.

The chain uses TRBV6-2 or TRBV6-3 and TRBJ2-3; D remains ambiguous. V lost 8 bases and J lost 1, with 19 bases in between. The CDR3 sequence is 16 residues long. Germline V lookup: CDR1 MNHEY, CDR2 SVGEGT. The CDR3 sequence: CASSSYRREGTDTQYF. For the CDR3, the DNA is TGTGCCAGCTCCAGTTATCGTAGGGAAGGCACAGATACGCAGTATTTT.

This clonotype came up many times. The rearrangement joins TRBV7-2 to TRBJ2-7, with TRBD2 identical over 7 bases. The CDR3 sequence is 13 residues long. J lost 3 bases, V lost 5 bases, and 4 bases had no gene match. Germline CDR1 and CDR2: SGHTA and FQGNSA. CDR3 region: CASSLGTNYEQYF. In DNA form, the CDR3 reads TGTGCCAGCAGCCTTGGGACTAACTACGAGCAGTACTTC.

This sequence joins TRBV7-9 and TRBJ2-3; 8 bases are a match to TRBD1. Germline V CDR1 and CDR2: SEHNR, FQNEAQ (reference sequence). V lost 5 bases and J lost 3; bases outside the gene matches: 10. The CDR3 runs to 16 residues. Here the CDR3 reads CASSLIQGDFTDTQYF. DNA of the CDR3: TGTGCCAGCAGCCTGATACAGGGGGACTTTACAGATACGCAGTATTTT.

At least ten counts were recorded for this clonotype. This chain links TRBV12-3 or TRBV12-4 with TRBJ1-5; 7 bases agree with TRBD1. Trimming cost V 6 bases and J 4 bases; bases outside gene matches: 6. The CDR3 runs to 14 residues. This CDR3 is CASRLTGVNQPQHF. Here the CDR3 DNA reads TGTGCCAGCAGGTTAACAGGGGTAAATCAGCCCCAGCATTTT.

This clonotype was observed many times. This chain uses TRBV2 with TRBJ1-2; D is undetermined. Germline CDR1 SNHLY, CDR2 FYNNEI. The length of the CDR3 is 14 residues. Trimming stripped 5 bases from V and 0 bases from J, with 10 bases between. This chain's CDR3 is CASSKGLTNYGYTF. The CDR3 coding sequence is TGTGCCAGCAGTAAGGGTCTTACTAACTATGGCTACACCTTC.

About this clonotype itself: A read error is possible here, since a much larger clone lies one base away. The V and J genes are TRBV6-2 or TRBV6-3 and TRBJ2-5; TRBD1 is a possible D gene (6 bases). CDR3 length: 14 amino acids. CDR1 and CDR2 from the germline V gene are MNHEY and SVGEGT. CDR3 protein: CASSTPRGQEAQYF. The DNA of the CDR3 is TGTGCCAGCAGCACTCCCAGGGGCCAAGAGGCCCAGTACTTC.

The rearrangement links TRBV2 to TRBJ2-3; D might be TRBD1 (5 bases). Germline V lookup: CDR1 SNHLY, CDR2 FYNNEI. V shed 4 bases and J shed 5 bases, with 10 bases lying between them. The CDR3 contains 13 residues. In DNA form, the CDR3 reads TGTGCCAGCAGTGCATTCCAGGGAGATACGCAGTATTTT. Protein product: CASSAFQGDTQYF.

Notes on this clonotype: A read error is possible here, since a much larger clone lies one base away. The chain carries TRBV6-1 and TRBJ2-1, with 7 bases fitting TRBD1. Germline V CDR1 and CDR2: MNHNS, SASEGT. The CDR3 length is 17 residues. Here the CDR3 reads CASSEALYRGTYDEQFF. The CDR3 bases are TGTGCCAGCAGTGAAGCGCTCTACAGGGGAACCTACGATGAGCAGTTCTTC.

This clonotype was observed a handful of times. V gene TRBV2 combines with J gene TRBJ1-1; no reliable D call. Germline V CDR1 and CDR2: SNHLY, FYNNEI. The CDR3 runs 12 residues. The germline V and J ends were trimmed by 6 bases and 4 bases, with 9 bases remaining between them. CDR3 nucleotide sequence: TGTGCCAGCAGCCAAGCGAGCACTGAAGCTTTCTTT. It encodes CASSQASTEAFF. Together with reference TRBV2 and TRBJ1-1, the CDR3 gives the full variable domain: EPEVTQTPSHQVTQMGQEVILRCVPISNHLYFYWYRQILGQKVEFLVSFYNNEISEKSEIFDDQFSVERPDGSNFTLKIRSTKLEDSAMYFCASSQASTEAFFGQGTRLTVV.

This clonotype was recorded many times. The chain links TRBV11-2 to TRBJ2-1; 9 nucleotides align to TRBD2. Germline lookup yields CDR1 SGHAT and CDR2 FQNNGV. V gave up 1 base and J gave up 3 bases; unmatched junction bases: 7. The CDR3 runs 17 residues. Here the CDR3 DNA reads TGTGCCAGCAGCTTAGGGGGGACTAGCCCTCTCTACAATGAGCAGTTCTTC. This codes for CASSLGGTSPLYNEQFF. Variable domain in full (rest from reference TRBV11-2 and TRBJ2-1): EAGVAQSPRYKIIEKRQSVAFWCNPISGHATLYWYQQILGQGPKLLIQFQNNGVVDDSQLPKDRFSAERLKGVDSTLKIQPAKLEDSAVYLCASSLGGTSPLYNEQFFGPGTRLTVL.

This sequence joins TRBV18 and TRBJ2-5, with no clear D. V gave up 3 bases and J gave up 3 bases, with 14 bases separating them. This CDR3 is 15 amino acids long. CDR1 is KGHSH, CDR2 LQKENI, per germline. CDR3 residues: CASSPNKKAEETQYF. For the CDR3, the DNA is TGTGCCAGCTCACCCAACAAGAAGGCCGAAGAGACCCAGTACTTC.

Points on this clonotype: A much larger clone lies one base from this, so it may be a read error. CDR3 residues: CASRSSLSGEQFF. In DNA, the CDR3 is TGTGCCAGCAGATCTTCCCTATCCGGTGAGCAGTTCTTC. The V call is TRBV5-4, the J call TRBJ2-1; unclear D gene. V was shortened by 5 bases and J by 9 bases, with 15 bases between the two germline ends. The germline V gene has CDR1 SGHNT and CDR2 YYREEE (reference sequence). This CDR3 contains 13 residues.

This clonotype was seen at least ten times. The chain uses TRBV20-1 and TRBJ2-5; TRBD1 matches 11 bases. With 5 bases clipped from V and 6 bases from J, the junction kept 5 bases outside the gene matches. Germline V gene data show CDR1 as DFQATT and CDR2 as SNEGSKA (reference sequence). The CDR3 runs 13 residues. The CDR3 DNA reads as TGCAGTGCTGGGGACAGGGGGGTAAAGACCCAGTACTTC. It codes for CSAGDRGVKTQYF.

This clonotype came up a few times. This chain joins TRBV5-4 and TRBJ2-3; 12 bases align to TRBD1. Germline V gene sequence: CDR1 SGHNT, CDR2 YYREEE (reference sequence). J lost 6 bases, V lost 3 bases, and 8 bases had no gene match. The CDR3 totals 16 residues. The CDR3 loop is CASSSSGTGGIDTQYF. As DNA, the CDR3 is TGTGCCAGCAGCTCCTCCGGGACAGGGGGCATTGATACGCAGTATTTT.

This clonotype occurred a few times. V and J are TRBV12-3 or TRBV12-4 and TRBJ1-2, with no clear D. Trimming left V 5 bases short and J 4 bases short, with 20 bases between. The CDR3 extends over 16 amino acids. The CDR3 spells CASSPRRPSIRYGYTF. The CDR3 nucleotides read TGTGCCAGCAGTCCTCGGCGCCCTTCAATTCGCTATGGCTACACCTTC.

This clonotype was seen ten or more times. V usage is TRBV7-2 and J usage is TRBJ1-5; D is perhaps TRBD1 (5 bases). Germline V lookup: CDR1 SGHTA, CDR2 FQGNSA. The CDR3 is made up of 15 amino acids. Deletions cut 2 bases from V and 6 bases from J, with 14 bases between. The CDR3: CASSLTSTGGQPQHF. DNA of the CDR3: TGTGCCAGCAGCTTAACTTCAACAGGAGGTCAGCCCCAGCATTTT.

In regard to this clonotype: This may arise from a read error, as a much more abundant clone is one base away. The chain links TRBV6-1 to TRBJ1-5; D unclear. The CDR3 has 13 residues. Germline V lookup: CDR1 MNHNS, CDR2 SASEGT. CDR3 DNA sequence: TGTGCCAGCCGACGGACGTACAATCAGCCCCAGCCTTTT. Encoded protein: CASRRTYNQPQPF.

This clonotype appeared many times. V gene TRBV19 combines with J gene TRBJ1-1; D is possibly TRBD1 (6 bases). CDR3 length: 14 amino acids. V was pared by 7 bases and J by 6 bases, with 18 bases between. Germline-derived CDR1 and CDR2 are LNHDA and SQIVND (reference sequence). The CDR3 sequence is CASKQGGEWAEAFF. Written as DNA, the CDR3 is TGTGCCAGTAAACAGGGTGGGGAATGGGCTGAAGCTTTCTTT.